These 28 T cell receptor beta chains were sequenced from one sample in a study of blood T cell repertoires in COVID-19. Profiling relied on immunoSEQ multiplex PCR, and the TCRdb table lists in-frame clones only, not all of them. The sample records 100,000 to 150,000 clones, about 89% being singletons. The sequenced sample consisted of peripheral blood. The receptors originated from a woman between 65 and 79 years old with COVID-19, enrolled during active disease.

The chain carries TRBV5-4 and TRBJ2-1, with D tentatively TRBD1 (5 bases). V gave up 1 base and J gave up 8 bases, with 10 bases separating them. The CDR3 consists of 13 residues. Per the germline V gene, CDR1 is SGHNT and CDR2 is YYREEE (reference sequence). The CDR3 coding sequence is TGTGCCAGCAGCTTGCCCCCCAGGGATGAGCAGTTCTTC. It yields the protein CASSLPPRDEQFF. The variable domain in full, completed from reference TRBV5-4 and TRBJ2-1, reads ETGVTQSPTHLIKTRGQQVTLRCSSQSGHNTVSWYQQALGQGPQFIFQYYREEENGRGNFPPRFSGLQFPNYSSELNVNALELDDSALYLCASSLPPRDEQFFGPGTRLTVL.

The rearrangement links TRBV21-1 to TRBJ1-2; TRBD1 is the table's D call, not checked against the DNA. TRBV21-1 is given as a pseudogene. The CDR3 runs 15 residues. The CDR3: CASSSPDRGGDGYTF. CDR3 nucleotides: TGTGCCAGCAGCAGCCCGGACAGGGGAGGGGATGGCTACACCTTC.

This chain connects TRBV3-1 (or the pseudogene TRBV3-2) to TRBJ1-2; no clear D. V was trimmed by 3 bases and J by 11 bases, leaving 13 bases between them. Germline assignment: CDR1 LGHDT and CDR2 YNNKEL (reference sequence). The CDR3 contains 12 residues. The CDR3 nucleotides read TGTGCCAGCAGCCAGGCGTTGAGGGAATACACCTTC. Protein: CASSQALREYTF.

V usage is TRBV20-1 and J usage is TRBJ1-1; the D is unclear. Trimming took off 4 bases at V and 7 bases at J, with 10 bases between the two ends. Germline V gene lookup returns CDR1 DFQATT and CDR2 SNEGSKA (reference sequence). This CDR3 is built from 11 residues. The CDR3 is CSAKKGVEAFF. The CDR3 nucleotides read TGCAGTGCTAAAAAGGGAGTTGAAGCTTTCTTT.

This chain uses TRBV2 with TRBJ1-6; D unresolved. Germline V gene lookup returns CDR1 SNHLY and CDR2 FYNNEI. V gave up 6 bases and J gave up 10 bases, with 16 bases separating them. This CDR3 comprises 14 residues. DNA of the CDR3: TGTGCCAGCAGATATCGGGAGGGCACATCACCCCTCCACTTT. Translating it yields CASRYREGTSPLHF. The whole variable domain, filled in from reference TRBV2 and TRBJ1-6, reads EPEVTQTPSHQVTQMGQEVILRCVPISNHLYFYWYRQILGQKVEFLVSFYNNEISEKSEIFDDQFSVERPDGSNFTLKIRSTKLEDSAMYFCASRYREGTSPLHFGNGTRLTVT.

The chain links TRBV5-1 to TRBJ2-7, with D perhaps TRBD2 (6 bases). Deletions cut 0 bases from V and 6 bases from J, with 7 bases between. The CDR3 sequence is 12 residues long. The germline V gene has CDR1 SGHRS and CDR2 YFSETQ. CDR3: CASSLEGGEQYF. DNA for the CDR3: TGCGCCAGCAGCTTGGAGGGAGGCGAGCAGTACTTC. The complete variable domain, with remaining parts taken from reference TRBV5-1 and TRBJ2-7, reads KAGVTQTPRYLIKTRGQQVTLSCSPISGHRSVSWYQQTPGQGLQFLFEYFSETQRNKGNFPGRFSGRQFSNSRSEMNVSTLELGDSALYLCASSLEGGEQYFGPGTRLTVT.

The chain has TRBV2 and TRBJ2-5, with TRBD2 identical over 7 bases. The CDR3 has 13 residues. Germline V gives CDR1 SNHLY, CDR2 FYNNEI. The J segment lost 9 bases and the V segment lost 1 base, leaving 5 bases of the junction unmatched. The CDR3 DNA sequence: TGTGCCAGCAGTGAAGGGGCCCGGGAGGCCCAGTACTTC. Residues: CASSEGAREAQYF.

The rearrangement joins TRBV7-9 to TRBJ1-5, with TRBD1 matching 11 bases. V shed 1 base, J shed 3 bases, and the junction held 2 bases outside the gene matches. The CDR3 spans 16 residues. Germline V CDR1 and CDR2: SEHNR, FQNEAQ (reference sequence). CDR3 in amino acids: CASSLGTGGNNQPQHF. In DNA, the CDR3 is TGTGCCAGCAGCTTAGGGACAGGGGGCAACAATCAGCCCCAGCATTTT.

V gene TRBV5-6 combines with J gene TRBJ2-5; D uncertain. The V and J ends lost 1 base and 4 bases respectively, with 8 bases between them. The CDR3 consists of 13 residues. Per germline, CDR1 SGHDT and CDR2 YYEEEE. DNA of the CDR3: TGTGCCAGCAGCTTGACACAGAGAGAGACCCAGTACTTC. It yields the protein CASSLTQRETQYF.

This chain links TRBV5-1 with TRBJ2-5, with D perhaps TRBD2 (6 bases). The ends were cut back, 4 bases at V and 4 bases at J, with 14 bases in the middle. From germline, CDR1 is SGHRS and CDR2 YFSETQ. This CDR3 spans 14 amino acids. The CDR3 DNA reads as TGCGCCAGCAGCCCCAGGGAGGACGGAGAGACCCAGTACTTC. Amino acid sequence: CASSPREDGETQYF.

The CDR3 region has the DNA TGTGCCAGCAACGCAGGGTCCCGGCCGAATGAAAAACTGTTTTTT. Protein: CASNAGSRPNEKLFF. This sequence joins TRBV9 and TRBJ1-4; possibly TRBD1 for D (5 bases). The germline V gene encodes CDR1 SGDLS and CDR2 YYNGEE. The CDR3 consists of 15 residues. Trimming pared 6 bases from V and 5 bases from J, leaving 17 bases between.

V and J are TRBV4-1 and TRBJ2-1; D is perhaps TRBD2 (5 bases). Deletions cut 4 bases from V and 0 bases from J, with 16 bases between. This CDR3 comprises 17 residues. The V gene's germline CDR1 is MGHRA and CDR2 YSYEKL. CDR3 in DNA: TGCGCCAGCAGCCTCCGTATAGCGTCGAGCTCCTACAATGAGCAGTTCTTC. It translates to CASSLRIASSSYNEQFF.

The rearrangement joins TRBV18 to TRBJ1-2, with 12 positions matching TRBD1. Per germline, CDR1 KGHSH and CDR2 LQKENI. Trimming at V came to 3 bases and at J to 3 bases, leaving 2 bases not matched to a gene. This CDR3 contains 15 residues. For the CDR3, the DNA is TGTGCCAGCTCACCGGGACAGGGGGCCCACTATGGCTACACCTTC. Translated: CASSPGQGAHYGYTF. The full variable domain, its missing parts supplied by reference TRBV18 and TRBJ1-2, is NAGVMQNPRHLVRRRGQEARLRCSPMKGHSHVYWYRQLPEEGLKFMVYLQKENIIDESGMPKERFSAEFPKEGPSILRIQQVVRGDSAAYFCASSPGQGAHYGYTFGSGTRLTVV.

As DNA, the CDR3 is TGTGCCAGCTCACCACCTTCCCGTGCGAACTCTGGAAACACCATATATTTT. Translation: CASSPPSRANSGNTIYF. The chain links TRBV18 to TRBJ1-3; D unclear. The germline V and J ends were trimmed by 0 bases and 0 bases, with 12 bases remaining between them. CDR1 and CDR2 from the germline V gene are KGHSH and LQKENI. This CDR3 comprises 17 residues.

The CDR3 loop reads CASSWADRDLRAEAFF. The CDR3 nucleotides are TGTGCCAGCAGTTGGGCCGACAGGGACCTTCGGGCTGAAGCTTTCTTT. V usage is TRBV6-5 and J usage is TRBJ1-1; TRBD1 matches 7 bases. The V segment lost 4 bases and the J segment 6 bases; nucleotides outside the gene matches: 14. The CDR3 runs 16 residues. The germline V gene has CDR1 MNHEY and CDR2 SVGAGI.

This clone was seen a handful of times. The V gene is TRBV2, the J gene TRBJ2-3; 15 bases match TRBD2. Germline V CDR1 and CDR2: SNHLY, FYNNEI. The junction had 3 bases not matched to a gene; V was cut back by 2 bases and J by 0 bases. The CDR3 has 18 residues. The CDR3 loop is CASSESGLAGGSTDTQYF. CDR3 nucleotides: TGTGCCAGCAGTGAATCCGGACTAGCGGGGGGGAGCACAGATACGCAGTATTTT.

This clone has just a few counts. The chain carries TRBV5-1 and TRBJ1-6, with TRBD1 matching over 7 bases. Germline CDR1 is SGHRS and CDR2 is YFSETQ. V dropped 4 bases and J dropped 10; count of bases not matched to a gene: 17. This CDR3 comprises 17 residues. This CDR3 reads CASSPTPPGQIESPLHF. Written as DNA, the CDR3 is TGCGCCAGCAGCCCAACCCCTCCGGGACAGATCGAATCACCCCTCCACTTT.

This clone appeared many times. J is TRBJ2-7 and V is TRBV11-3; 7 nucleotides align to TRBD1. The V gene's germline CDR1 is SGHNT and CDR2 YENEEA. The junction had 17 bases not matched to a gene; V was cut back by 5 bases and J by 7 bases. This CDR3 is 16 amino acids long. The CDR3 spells CASSNAPGQPTFEQYF. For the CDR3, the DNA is TGTGCCAGCAGCAACGCTCCGGGACAGCCTACTTTTGAGCAGTACTTC. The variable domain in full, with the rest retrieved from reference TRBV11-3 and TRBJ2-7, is EAGVVQSPRYKIIEKKQPVAFWCNPISGHNTLYWYLQNLGQGPELLIRYENEEAVDDSQLPKDRFSAERLKGVDSTLKIQPAELGDSAVYLCASSNAPGQPTFEQYFGPGTRLTVT.

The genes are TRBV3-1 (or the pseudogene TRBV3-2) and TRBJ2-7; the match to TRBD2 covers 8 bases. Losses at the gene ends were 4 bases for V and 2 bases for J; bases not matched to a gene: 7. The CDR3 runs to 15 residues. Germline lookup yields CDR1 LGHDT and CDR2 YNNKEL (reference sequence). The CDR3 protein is CASSPRGGAPYEQYF. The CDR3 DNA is TGTGCCAGCAGCCCCCGGGGGGGGGCCCCCTACGAGCAGTACTTC.

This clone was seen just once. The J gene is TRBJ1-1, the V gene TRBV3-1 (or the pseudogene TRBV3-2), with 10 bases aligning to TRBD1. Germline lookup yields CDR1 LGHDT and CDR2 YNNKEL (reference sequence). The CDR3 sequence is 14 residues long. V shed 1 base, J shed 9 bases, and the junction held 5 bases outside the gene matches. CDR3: CASSQGRDRGQAFF. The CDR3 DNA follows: TGTGCCAGCAGCCAAGGTAGGGACAGGGGACAAGCTTTCTTT.

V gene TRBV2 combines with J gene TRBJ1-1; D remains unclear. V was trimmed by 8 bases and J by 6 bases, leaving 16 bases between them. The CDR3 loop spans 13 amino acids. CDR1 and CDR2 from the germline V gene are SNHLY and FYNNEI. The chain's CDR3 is CASYLAAVSEAFF. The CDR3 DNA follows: TGTGCCAGCTATCTGGCGGCAGTTTCTGAAGCTTTCTTT.

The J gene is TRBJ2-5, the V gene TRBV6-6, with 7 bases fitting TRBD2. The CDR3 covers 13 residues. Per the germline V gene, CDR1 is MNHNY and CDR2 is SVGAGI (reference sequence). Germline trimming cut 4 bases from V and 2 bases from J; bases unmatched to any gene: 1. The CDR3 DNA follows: TGTGCCAGCAGTTGGGGGGGGCAAGAGACCCAGTACTTC. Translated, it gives CASSWGGQETQYF.

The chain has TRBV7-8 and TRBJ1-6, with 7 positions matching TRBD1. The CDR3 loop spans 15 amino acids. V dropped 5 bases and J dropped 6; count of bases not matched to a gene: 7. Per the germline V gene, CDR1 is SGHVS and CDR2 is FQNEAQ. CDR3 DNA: TGTGCCAGCAGCCCCCGGGACAGAACTAATTCACCCCTCCACTTT. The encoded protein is CASSPRDRTNSPLHF.

Here the CDR3 DNA reads TGCGCCAGCAGTGAGTCGGGACAGGGGGATCAGCCCCAGCATTTT. Translating gives CASSESGQGDQPQHF. This chain links TRBV10-1 with TRBJ1-5; 11 bases match TRBD1. Trimming took 0 bases from V and 5 from J; bases not matched to a gene: 0. The CDR3 runs 15 residues. CDR1 is WNHNN and CDR2 is SYGVQD in the germline V gene (reference sequence).

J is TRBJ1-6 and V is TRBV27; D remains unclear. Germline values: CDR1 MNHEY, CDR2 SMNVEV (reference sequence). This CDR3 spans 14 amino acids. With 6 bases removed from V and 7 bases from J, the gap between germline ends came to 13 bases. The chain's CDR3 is CASSPGSRNSPLHF. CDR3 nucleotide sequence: TGTGCCAGCAGCCCGGGAAGCCGAAATTCACCCCTCCACTTT.

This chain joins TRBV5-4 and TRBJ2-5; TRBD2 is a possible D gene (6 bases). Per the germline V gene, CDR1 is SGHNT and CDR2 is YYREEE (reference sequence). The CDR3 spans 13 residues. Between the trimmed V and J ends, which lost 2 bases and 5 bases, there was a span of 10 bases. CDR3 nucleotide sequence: TGTGCCAGCAGCTTCGGGGGAGGTGAGACCCAGTACTTC. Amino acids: CASSFGGGETQYF.

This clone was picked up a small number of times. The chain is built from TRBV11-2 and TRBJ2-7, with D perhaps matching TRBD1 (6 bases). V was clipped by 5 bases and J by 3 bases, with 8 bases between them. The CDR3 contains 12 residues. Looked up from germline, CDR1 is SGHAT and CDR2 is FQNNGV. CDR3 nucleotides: TGTGCCAGCAGCCGAGGGGGCTACGAGCAGTACTTC. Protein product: CASSRGGYEQYF.

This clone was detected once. CDR3 amino acids: CASRWGGTEAFF. CDR3 nucleotide sequence: TGTGCCAGCCGTTGGGGGGGAACTGAAGCTTTCTTT. J is TRBJ1-1 and V is TRBV12-3 or TRBV12-4, with D tentatively TRBD1 (5 bases). The ends were cut back, 8 bases at V and 5 bases at J, with 12 bases in the middle. The CDR3 is 12 residues long.